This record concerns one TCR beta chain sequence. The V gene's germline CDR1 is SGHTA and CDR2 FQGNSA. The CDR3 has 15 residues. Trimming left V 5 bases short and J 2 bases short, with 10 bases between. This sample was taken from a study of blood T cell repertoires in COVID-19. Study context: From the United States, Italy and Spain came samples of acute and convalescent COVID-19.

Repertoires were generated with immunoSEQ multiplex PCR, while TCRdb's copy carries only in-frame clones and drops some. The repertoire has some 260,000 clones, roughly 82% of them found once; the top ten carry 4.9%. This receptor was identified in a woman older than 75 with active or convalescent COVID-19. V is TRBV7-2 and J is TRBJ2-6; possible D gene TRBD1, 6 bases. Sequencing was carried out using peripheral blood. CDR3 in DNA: TGTGCCAGCAGCCTACAGGGAACTGGGGCCAACGTCCTGACTTTC. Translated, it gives CASSLQGTGANVLTF.